One sample yielded the 3 T cell receptor beta chains listed below, sequenced in a study of blood T cells in healthy people across ages. The use of a sample-barcoded 5' primer and a J-beta primer mix characterized a second PCR of about 6 to 11 cycles. TCRdb itself ran the 5' RACE reads through MiXCR, one entry per CDR3 protein. The profile shows about 800,000 distinct CDR3 sequences, around a quarter of them singletons. These data were also reused for a study on T cells of mothers and their children.

The sample was blood. These receptors originate from a boy aged 5-17 years in good health.

J is TRBJ2-5 and V is TRBV20-1; 11 bases are shared with TRBD2. The CDR3 contains 18 residues. Germline V lookup: CDR1 DFQATT, CDR2 SNEGSKA (reference sequence). Trimming cost V 0 bases and J 2 bases; bases outside gene matches: 11. CDR3: CSARDLALAGGAQETQYF. The CDR3 DNA sequence: TGCAGTGCTAGAGATTTAGCCCTAGCGGGAGGTGCGCAAGAGACCCAGTACTTC.

The rearrangement joins TRBV7-2 to TRBJ1-2, with unresolved D. Germline lookup yields CDR1 SGHTA and CDR2 FQGNSA. The CDR3 is made up of 14 amino acids. Trimming left V 3 bases short and J 3 bases short, with 11 bases between. In DNA, the CDR3 is TGTGCCAGCAGCTTGTACTATGGGGACTATGGCTACACCTTC. Its protein is CASSLYYGDYGYTF.

The V and J genes are TRBV19 and TRBJ2-7; TRBD1 aligns across 12 bases. Germline V gene data show CDR1 as LNHDA and CDR2 as SQIVND (reference sequence). The J segment lost 4 bases and the V segment lost 0 bases, leaving 7 bases of the junction unmatched. The length of the CDR3 is 17 residues. CDR3 loop: CASSIDAGTGGLYEQYF. The CDR3 region has the DNA TGTGCCAGTAGTATAGACGCCGGGACAGGGGGCTTGTACGAGCAGTACTTC.